Given below is one T cell receptor (beta chain) in context. Which antigen it targets is not known. No base-level quality is on record; no much larger clone is a single base apart. The source of the sample is a study of OX40 agonist ivuxolimab in advanced cancers. With regard to the full study: Ivuxolimab was a fully human IgG2 agonistic monoclonal antibody targeting the costimulatory receptor OX40 (CD134). In the dose-escalation cohort, 82.7% of patients were male, and the mean age was around 60 years, with a range of roughly 20 to 80. Partial responses occurred in three dose-escalation patients, of whom one had hepatocellular carcinoma and two had cutaneous melanoma. The paper describes the monotherapy dose-escalation part (N = 52 patients) of the phase I trial of ivuxolimab. Patients were allowed to have had prior anti-PD-1, anti-PD-L1 or anti-CTLA-4 therapy, and approximately 40% of the dose-escalation patients had been treated with checkpoint inhibitors. Intravenous ivuxolimab was administered to patients every 2 weeks at six dose levels: 0.01, 0.1, 0.3, 1.5, 3 and 10 mg/kg. The purpose of peripheral TCRbeta sequencing was to test whether ivuxolimab changed TCR sequence diversity and led to clonal T-cell expansion. Of the roughly 50 dose-escalation patients, hepatocellular carcinoma was present in around 19, melanoma in roughly 15, renal cell carcinoma in 9 and head and neck cancer in 9.

In the germline V gene (reference sequence), CDR1 corresponds to SEHNR and CDR2 to FQNEAQ. Relative to germline, V is missing 5 bases and J is missing 3 bases, with 17 bases of the junction outside any gene match. Including the terminal cysteine and phenylalanine, the CDR3 comprises 18 residues. Only the CDR3 DNA stays, 54 bases, in frame from base 1. Patients with autoimmune disease history or receiving systemic immunosuppression were excluded from the trial. Peripheral blood for TCR sequencing was collected from all dose cohorts at baseline, on cycle 4 day 1, and on cycle 7 day 1. The samples were taken from a phase I, first-in-human, multicenter, open-label dose-escalation trial of ivuxolimab. Adults with locally advanced or metastatic melanoma, renal cell, hepatocellular, or head and neck squamous cell carcinoma were enrolled in the trial. Before TCR sequencing, CD4+ and CD8+ T cells were separately sorted from peripheral blood.

What the authors observed across the whole study: In the 0.1-3.0 mg/kg groups, partial responders had among the lowest normalized peripheral clonal expansion, particularly in CD8+ T cells. At doses of 0.1 to 3.0 mg/kg, clonal expansion of both CD4+ and CD8+ blood T cells was observed from baseline to week 6. After ivuxolimab, more expanded clones were found on average in CD8+ T cells than in CD4+ T cells. Antigen specificity was not determined for the clonally expanded peripheral T cells. Low levels of normalized T-cell clonal expansion were also shown by some nonresponding patients.

Genomic DNA was isolated from the sorted cells so that the TCRbeta CDR3 region could be sequenced. The immunoSEQ Assay was used for sequencing of TCRbeta CDR3 regions. Here the immuneACCESS table is served through TCRdb, limited to in-frame sequences with V and J called. Missing clones are a known gap in these copies; in checked studies unresolved V genes cover under half, and the rest lacks a known reason. The sample table lists over 75,000 clones, roughly 89% of them with a count of one. The ten largest clones take up 8% to 9.5% of the sample. The chain is encoded by TRBV7-9 joined to TRBJ2-5, with 8 middle bases fitting TRBD2. This clonotype originated in an adult with an advanced solid tumor such as melanoma, head and neck, liver or kidney cancer. Sequences were derived from CD4+ or CD8+ T cells sorted from blood, sampled in a trial of the OX40 agonist ivuxolimab. The sequenced DNA is TGTGCCAGCAGCCCGCCCCTGAGTGAGCGGGAGTTGGAAGAGACCCAGTACTTC. This is translated as CASSPPLSERELEETQYF.